There are many counts of the clone carrying this TCR beta chain. What it binds is not known. The data originate from a study of T cells in Graves' hyperthyroidism and ophthalmopathy. Study results and caveats: In blood, most of the thyroid clonotypes expanded above 0.001 were also present.

Germline CDR1 MNHNS, CDR2 SASEGT. The length of the CDR3 is 12 residues. The V end was cut by 6 bases, the J end by 5 bases, with 10 bases between. Reasons for excluding patients were uncontrolled infection, other autoimmune disease, pregnancy or lactation. The CDR3 regions of TCR beta were amplified from RNA transcripts. The HTBI set primed first-round TCR CDR3 RT-PCR. Using its own MiXCR run on the multiplex PCR reads, TCRdb lists one record per CDR3 protein. The table records hundreds of thousands of distinct CDR3 sequences, around 13% of them present only once. The J gene is TRBJ1-2, the V gene TRBV6-1; D is perhaps TRBD1 (6 bases). The source is a woman aged 45 to 65 with Graves' ophthalmopathy. The specimen sequenced was blood. The CDR3 is CASRGTTYGYTF. Here the CDR3 DNA reads TGTGCCAGCAGGGGGACAACTTATGGCTACACCTTC.